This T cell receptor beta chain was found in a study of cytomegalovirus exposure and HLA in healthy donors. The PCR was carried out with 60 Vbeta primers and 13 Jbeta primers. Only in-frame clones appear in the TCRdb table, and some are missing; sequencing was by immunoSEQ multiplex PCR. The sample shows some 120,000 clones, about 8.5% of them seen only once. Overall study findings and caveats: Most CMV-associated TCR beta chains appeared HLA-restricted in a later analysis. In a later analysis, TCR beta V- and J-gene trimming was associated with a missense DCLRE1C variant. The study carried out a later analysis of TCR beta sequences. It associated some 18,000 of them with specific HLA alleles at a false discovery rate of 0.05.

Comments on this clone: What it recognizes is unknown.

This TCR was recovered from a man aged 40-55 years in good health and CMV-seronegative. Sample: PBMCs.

The chain's CDR3 is CASSLGGDRGQYF. CDR3 in DNA: TGTGCCAGCAGCTTGGGGGGGGATCGAGGGCAGTACTTC. The V and J genes are TRBV5-4 and TRBJ2-7, with D possibly being TRBD2 (6 bases). This CDR3 contains 13 residues. V was trimmed by 0 bases and J by 9 bases, leaving 13 bases between them. CDR1 is SGHNT and CDR2 is YYREEE in the germline V gene (reference sequence).